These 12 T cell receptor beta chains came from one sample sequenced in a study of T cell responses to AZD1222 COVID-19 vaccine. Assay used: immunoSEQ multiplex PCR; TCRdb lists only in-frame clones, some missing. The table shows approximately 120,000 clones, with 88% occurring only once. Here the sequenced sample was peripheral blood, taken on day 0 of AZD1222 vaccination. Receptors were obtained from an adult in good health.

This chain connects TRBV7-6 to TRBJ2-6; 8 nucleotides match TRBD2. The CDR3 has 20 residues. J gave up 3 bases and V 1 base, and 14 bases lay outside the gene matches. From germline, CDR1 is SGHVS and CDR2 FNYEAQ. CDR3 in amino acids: CASSLEGGGRPTLGANVLTF. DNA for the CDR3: TGTGCCAGCAGCTTAGAGGGGGGCGGGAGGCCCACTCTTGGGGCCAACGTCCTGACTTTC.

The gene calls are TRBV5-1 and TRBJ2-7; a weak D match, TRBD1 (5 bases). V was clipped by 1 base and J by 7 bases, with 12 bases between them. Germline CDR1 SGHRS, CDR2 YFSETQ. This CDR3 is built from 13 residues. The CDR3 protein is CASSLTRAREQYF. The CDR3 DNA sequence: TGCGCCAGCAGCTTGACCAGGGCTAGAGAGCAGTACTTC.

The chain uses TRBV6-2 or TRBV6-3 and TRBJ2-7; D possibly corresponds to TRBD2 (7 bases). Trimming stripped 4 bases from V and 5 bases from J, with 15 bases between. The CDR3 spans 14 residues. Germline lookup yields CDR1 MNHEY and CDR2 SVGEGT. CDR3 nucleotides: TGTGCCAGCAGTTGGGCGGGGGCCCTACACGAGCAGTACTTC. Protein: CASSWAGALHEQYF.

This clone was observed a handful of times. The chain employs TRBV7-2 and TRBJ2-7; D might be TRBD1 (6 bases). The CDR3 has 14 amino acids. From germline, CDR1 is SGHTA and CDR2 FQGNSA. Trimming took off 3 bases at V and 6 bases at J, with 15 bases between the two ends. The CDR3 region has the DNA TGTGCCAGCAGCTTTGCCCCCGGACAGAGCGAGCAGTACTTC. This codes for CASSFAPGQSEQYF.

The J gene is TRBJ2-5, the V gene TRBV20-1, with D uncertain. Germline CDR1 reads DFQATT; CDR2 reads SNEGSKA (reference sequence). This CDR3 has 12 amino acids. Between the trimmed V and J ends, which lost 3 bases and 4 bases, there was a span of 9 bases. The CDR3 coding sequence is TGCAGTGCTAGTGCTTTAGGAGAGACCCAGTACTTC. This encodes CSASALGETQYF.

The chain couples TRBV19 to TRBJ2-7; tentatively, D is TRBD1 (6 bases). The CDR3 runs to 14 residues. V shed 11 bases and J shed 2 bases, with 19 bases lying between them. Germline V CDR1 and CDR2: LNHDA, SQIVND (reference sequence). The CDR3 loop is CASTAFDRPYEQYF. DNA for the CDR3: TGTGCCTCAACGGCGTTTGACAGGCCCTACGAGCAGTACTTC.

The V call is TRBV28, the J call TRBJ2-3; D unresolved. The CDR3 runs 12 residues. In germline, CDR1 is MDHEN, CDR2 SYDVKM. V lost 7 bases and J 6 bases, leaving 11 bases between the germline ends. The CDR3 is CASTHDGDTQYF. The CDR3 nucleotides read TGTGCCAGCACCCATGACGGGGATACGCAGTATTTT.

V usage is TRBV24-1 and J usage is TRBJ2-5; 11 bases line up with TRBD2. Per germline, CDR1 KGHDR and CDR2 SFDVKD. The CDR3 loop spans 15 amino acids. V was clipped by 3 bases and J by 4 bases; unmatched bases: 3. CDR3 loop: CATSDTTSGGETQYF. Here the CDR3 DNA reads TGTGCCACCAGTGATACCACTAGCGGGGGAGAGACCCAGTACTTC.

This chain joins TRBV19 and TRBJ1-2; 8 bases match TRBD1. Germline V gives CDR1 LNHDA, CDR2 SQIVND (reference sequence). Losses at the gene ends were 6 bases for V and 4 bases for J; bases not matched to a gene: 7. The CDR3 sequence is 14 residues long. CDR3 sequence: CASRLTGAFYGYTF. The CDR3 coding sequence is TGTGCCAGTAGGCTGACAGGGGCGTTCTATGGCTACACCTTC.

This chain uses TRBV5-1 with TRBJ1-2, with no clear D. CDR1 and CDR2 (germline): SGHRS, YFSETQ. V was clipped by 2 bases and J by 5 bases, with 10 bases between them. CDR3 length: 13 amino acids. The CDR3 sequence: CASSFKESYGYTF. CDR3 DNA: TGCGCCAGCAGCTTCAAGGAATCTTATGGCTACACCTTC.

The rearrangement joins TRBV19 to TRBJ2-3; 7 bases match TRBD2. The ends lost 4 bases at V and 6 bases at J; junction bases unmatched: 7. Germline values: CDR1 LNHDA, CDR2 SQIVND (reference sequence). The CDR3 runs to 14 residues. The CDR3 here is CASSRGGWADTQYF. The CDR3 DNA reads TGTGCCAGTAGTAGGGGGGGTTGGGCGGATACGCAGTATTTT.

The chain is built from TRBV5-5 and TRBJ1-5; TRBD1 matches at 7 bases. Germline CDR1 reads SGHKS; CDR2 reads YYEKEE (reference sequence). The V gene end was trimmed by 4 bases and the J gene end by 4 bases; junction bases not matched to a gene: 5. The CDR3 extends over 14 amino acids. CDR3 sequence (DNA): TGTGCCAGCAGCCCGGGACAGCTTAATCAGCCCCAGCATTTT. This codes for CASSPGQLNQPQHF.